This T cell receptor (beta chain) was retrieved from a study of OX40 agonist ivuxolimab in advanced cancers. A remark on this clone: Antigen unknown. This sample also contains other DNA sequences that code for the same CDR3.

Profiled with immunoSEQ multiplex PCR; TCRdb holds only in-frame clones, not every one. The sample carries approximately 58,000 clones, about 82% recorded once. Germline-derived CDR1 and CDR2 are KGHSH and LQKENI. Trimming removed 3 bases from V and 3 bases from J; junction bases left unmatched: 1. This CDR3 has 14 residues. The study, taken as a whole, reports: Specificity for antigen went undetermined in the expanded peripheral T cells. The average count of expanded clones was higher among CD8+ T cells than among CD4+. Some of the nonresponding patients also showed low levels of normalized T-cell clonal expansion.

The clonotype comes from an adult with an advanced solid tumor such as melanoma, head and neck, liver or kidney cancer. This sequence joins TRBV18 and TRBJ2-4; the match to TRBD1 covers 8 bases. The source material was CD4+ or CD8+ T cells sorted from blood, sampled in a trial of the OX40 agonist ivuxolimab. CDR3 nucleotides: TGTGCCAGCTCACCCGACAGGGGCAAAAACATTCAGTACTTC. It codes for CASSPDRGKNIQYF.